Presented here are 23 T cell receptor beta chains from one specimen sequenced in a study of regulatory T cells. Study-level points and caveats: In CD3G-deficient patients, conventional CD4+ T cells were enriched for hydrophobic CDR3 residues at positions 6 and 7.

No antigen is known for these receptors. The primer mix had 52 TRBV and 13 TRBJ primers. Using immunoSEQ multiplex PCR, the repertoire was profiled, and TCRdb retains in-frame clones only, with some absent. Of around 17,000 clones in the sample, around 83% were seen once. The sequencing input was conventional CD4+ T cells sorted from blood. The receptors were sampled from a person younger than 45 with CD3G deficiency.

There are a few counts of this clone. The genes are TRBV10-3 and TRBJ1-2; 9 bases are shared with TRBD1. After removal of 10 bases from V and 4 bases from J, the junction contained 7 bases not matched to a gene. The CDR3 runs to 13 residues. The germline gives CDR1 ENHRY, CDR2 SYGVKD. The CDR3, as DNA: TGTGCCACCAACAAACAGGGGGCCTATGGCTACACCTTC. Its translation: CATNKQGAYGYTF.

This clone has more than one count but fewer than ten. This chain connects TRBV6-1 to TRBJ1-1; maybe TRBD1 (6 bases). Germline CDR1 and CDR2: MNHNS and SASEGT. This CDR3 contains 15 residues. Trimming took 7 bases from V and 0 from J, leaving 15 bases between them. Here the CDR3 reads CASTLRGGLNTEAFF. CDR3 DNA: TGTGCCAGCACTCTAAGGGGGGGACTGAACACTGAAGCTTTCTTT.

The CDR3, as DNA: TGTGCCAGCAGTTCCCTGGGACGGACCTACGAGCAGTACTTC. It is translated as CASSSLGRTYEQYF. V usage is TRBV28 and J usage is TRBJ2-7; D assignment may be TRBD1 or TRBD2 (5 bases each). The germline V gene encodes CDR1 MDHEN and CDR2 SYDVKM. The CDR3 spans 14 residues. Trimming cost V 4 bases and J 2 bases, with 12 bases left between them.

The genes are TRBV28 and TRBJ2-7, with no clear D. This CDR3 comprises 16 residues. Trimming removed 5 bases from V and 0 bases from J, with 17 bases in between. CDR1 MDHEN and CDR2 SYDVKM come from the germline V gene. The CDR3 spells CASSRLAGKTSYEQYF. CDR3 in DNA: TGTGCCAGCAGTAGACTCGCCGGAAAAACCTCCTACGAGCAGTACTTC.

V and J are TRBV6-1 and TRBJ1-4, with 7 bases lining up with TRBD1. Germline lookup yields CDR1 MNHNS and CDR2 SASEGT. This CDR3 has 14 amino acids. V was pared by 8 bases and J by 1 base, with 4 bases of the junction left unmatched. The CDR3 here is CASGPGGTNEKLFF. DNA for the CDR3: TGTGCCAGCGGACCAGGGGGAACTAATGAAAAACTGTTTTTT.

This sequence joins TRBV11-2 and TRBJ2-7, with TRBD2 identical over 7 bases. The length of the CDR3 is 17 residues. V gave up 2 bases and J gave up 7 bases; unmatched junction bases: 17. Germline V gene data show CDR1 as SGHAT and CDR2 as FQNNGV. The CDR3 here is CASSLKSGASGPWEQYF. The CDR3 DNA is TGTGCCAGCAGCTTAAAGTCCGGGGCTAGCGGACCTTGGGAGCAGTACTTC.

The V gene is TRBV11-2, the J gene TRBJ2-1, with TRBD2 matching over 15 bases. V lost 0 bases to trimming and J lost 3 bases; unmatched junction nucleotides: 6. Germline V CDR1 and CDR2: SGHAT, FQNNGV. The CDR3 loop spans 19 amino acids. CDR3 region: CASSLDGTSGGRIYNEQFF. CDR3 nucleotide sequence: TGTGCCAGCAGCTTAGACGGGACTAGCGGGGGGCGTATCTACAATGAGCAGTTCTTC. Full variable domain (outside the CDR3, taken from reference TRBV11-2 and TRBJ2-1): EAGVAQSPRYKIIEKRQSVAFWCNPISGHATLYWYQQILGQGPKLLIQFQNNGVVDDSQLPKDRFSAERLKGVDSTLKIQPAKLEDSAVYLCASSLDGTSGGRIYNEQFFGPGTRLTVL.

This clone was seen just once. The rearrangement joins TRBV7-8 to TRBJ2-7; D ambiguous. Trimming cost V 5 bases and J 0 bases, with 14 bases left between them. Germline CDR1 SGHVS, CDR2 FQNEAQ. The CDR3 is made up of 15 amino acids. The CDR3 loop reads CASSELELSSYEQYF. CDR3 sequence (DNA): TGTGCCAGCAGCGAACTGGAACTTAGCTCCTACGAGCAGTACTTC.

The chain employs TRBV7-9 and TRBJ2-3; 12 positions agree with TRBD2. The length of the CDR3 is 15 residues. The junction had 6 bases not matched to a gene; V was cut back by 4 bases and J by 7 bases. The germline V gene has CDR1 SEHNR and CDR2 FQNEAQ (reference sequence). CDR3 bases: TGTGCCAGCAGCTCGACTAGCGGGAGTGCACATACGCAGTATTTT. It codes for CASSSTSGSAHTQYF.

The chain is built from TRBV10-2 and TRBJ2-1; TRBD2 agrees at 11 bases. The CDR3 totals 15 residues. Losses at the gene ends were 4 bases for V and 8 bases for J; bases not matched to a gene: 7. CDR1 is WSHSY, CDR2 SAAADI, per germline. The CDR3 sequence is CASSATSGSVDEQFF. The CDR3 DNA follows: TGCGCCAGCAGTGCCACTAGCGGGAGTGTGGATGAGCAGTTCTTC.

This chain links TRBV6-1 with TRBJ1-2; D gene ambiguous. Per germline, CDR1 MNHNS and CDR2 SASEGT. Deletions cut 3 bases from V and 2 bases from J, with 10 bases between. This CDR3 region has 14 residues. The CDR3 nucleotides read TGTGCCAGCAGTGATCCCCCCGGGAACTATGGCTACACCTTC. Translation gives CASSDPPGNYGYTF.

This clone was seen only once. This chain uses TRBV6-6 with TRBJ1-6; D gene uncertain. CDR3 size: 16 residues. V shed 0 bases and J shed 0 bases, with 6 bases lying between them. The V gene's germline CDR1 is MNHNY and CDR2 SVGAGI (reference sequence). CDR3 amino acids: CASSYSRSSYNSPLHF. The CDR3 bases are TGTGCCAGCAGTTACTCCAGGAGCTCCTATAATTCACCCCTCCACTTT.

The sample holds a few counts of this clone. This chain joins TRBV5-1 and TRBJ2-1; 14 positions agree with TRBD2. CDR3 length: 14 residues. Germline V lookup: CDR1 SGHRS, CDR2 YFSETQ. Losses at the gene ends were 5 bases for V and 10 bases for J; bases not matched to a gene: 5. CDR3 in amino acids: CASRTSGRVGEQFF. Here the CDR3 DNA reads TGCGCCAGCAGGACTAGCGGGAGGGTAGGAGAGCAGTTCTTC. Using reference TRBV5-1 and TRBJ2-1 for the parts outside the CDR3, the full variable domain is KAGVTQTPRYLIKTRGQQVTLSCSPISGHRSVSWYQQTPGQGLQFLFEYFSETQRNKGNFPGRFSGRQFSNSRSEMNVSTLELGDSALYLCASRTSGRVGEQFFGPGTRLTVL.

The chain is built from TRBV6-6 and TRBJ2-7; TRBD1 agrees at 10 bases. The V and J ends lost 5 bases and 6 bases, in that order; junction bases with no gene match: 7. The CDR3 loop spans 14 amino acids. CDR1 and CDR2 (germline): MNHNY, SVGAGI (reference sequence). The CDR3 here is CASSPGTGETEQYF. As DNA, the CDR3 is TGTGCCAGCAGTCCCGGGACAGGGGAGACCGAGCAGTACTTC.

This CDR3 is CASSSDRVGEQFF. Here the CDR3 DNA reads TGTGCCAGTAGTTCGGACAGGGTGGGTGAGCAGTTCTTC. The gene calls are TRBV19 and TRBJ2-1; the match to TRBD1 covers 8 bases. CDR3 length: 13 residues. CDR1 is LNHDA and CDR2 is SQIVND in the germline V gene (reference sequence). With 5 bases clipped from V and 9 bases from J, the junction kept 6 bases outside the gene matches.

J is TRBJ2-7 and V is TRBV28, with TRBD1 as a possible D gene (8 bases). The germline V and J ends were trimmed by 10 bases and 2 bases, with 21 bases remaining between them. This CDR3 comprises 15 residues. The germline V gene encodes CDR1 MDHEN and CDR2 SYDVKM. The CDR3 region has the DNA TGTGCCACCGGCGGAGAACAGGGGGGGACCTACGAGCAGTACTTC. It is translated as CATGGEQGGTYEQYF.

This clone was seen a single time. This rearrangement joins TRBV6-1 to TRBJ1-1; TRBD1 might be the D (6 bases). The V end was cut by 8 bases, the J end by 6 bases, with 19 bases between. The CDR3 extends over 14 amino acids. The V gene's germline CDR1 is MNHNS and CDR2 SASEGT. This chain's CDR3 is CASRQGYSGAEAFF. In DNA, the CDR3 is TGTGCCAGCCGGCAGGGGTATTCAGGCGCTGAAGCTTTCTTT.

The chain couples TRBV6-1 to TRBJ2-7; 7 bases map to TRBD2. After removal of 6 bases from V and 4 bases from J, the junction contained 3 bases not matched to a gene. Germline assignment: CDR1 MNHNS and CDR2 SASEGT. The CDR3 has 12 amino acids. CDR3 nucleotide sequence: TGTGCCAGCAGGGCAGCGGGATACGAGCAGTACTTC. This codes for CASRAAGYEQYF.

The CDR3 coding sequence is TGTGCCAGCAGTTACCGCGGAGGGAGCAATGAGCAGTTCTTC. Translated, it gives CASSYRGGSNEQFF. This chain joins TRBV27 and TRBJ2-1, with a tentative D call TRBD2 (6 bases). The CDR3 sequence is 14 residues long. The germline V and J ends were trimmed by 4 bases and 6 bases, with 13 bases remaining between them. Germline CDR1 MNHEY, CDR2 SMNVEV (reference sequence).

This clone was observed once. This chain links TRBV5-1 with TRBJ2-2, with D possibly matching TRBD1 (5 bases). V dropped 0 bases and J dropped 3 bases, with 6 bases sitting between them. This CDR3 is built from 14 residues. Per germline, CDR1 SGHRS and CDR2 YFSETQ. CDR3 coding DNA: TGCGCCAGCAGCTTGGGACAGTACACCGGGGAGCTGTTTTTT. This codes for CASSLGQYTGELFF.

Turning to this clone: Other DNA sequences in this sample translate to the same CDR3. This chain connects TRBV18 to TRBJ2-7; 7 bases align to TRBD1. V gave up 5 bases and J gave up 5 bases; unmatched junction bases: 3. Per germline, CDR1 KGHSH and CDR2 LQKENI. The CDR3 runs to 12 residues. The chain's CDR3 is CASSAQGDEQYF. As DNA, the CDR3 is TGTGCCAGCTCAGCGCAGGGGGACGAGCAGTACTTC.

The sample holds a few counts of this clone. The genes are TRBV28 and TRBJ1-2; TRBD1 matches at 10 bases. V shed 6 bases, J shed 7 bases, and the junction held 5 bases outside the gene matches. In germline, CDR1 is MDHEN, CDR2 SYDVKM. CDR3 length: 13 amino acids. The CDR3 nucleotides read TGTGCCAGCAGCCCGGGACAGGGGAGTGGCTACACCTTC. Its protein is CASSPGQGSGYTF.

J is TRBJ2-6 and V is TRBV6-1; D unclear. This CDR3 has 13 residues. CDR1 is MNHNS and CDR2 is SASEGT in the germline V gene. V lost 8 bases to trimming and J lost 1 base, with 6 bases between them. The chain's CDR3 is CASEGSGANVLTF. CDR3 coding DNA: TGTGCCAGCGAAGGTTCTGGGGCCAACGTCCTGACTTTC.